These 15 T cell receptor beta chains were sequenced from one sample in a study of blood T cell repertoires in COVID-19. Measured with immunoSEQ multiplex PCR; TCRdb has only the in-frame clones, and not every one. The table has 250,000 to 400,000 clones, approximately 90% seen once. Sample: peripheral blood. The receptors were sampled from a woman in her twenties or thirties with COVID-19, enrolled during active disease.

As to this clone: Other DNA sequences within the sample encode an identical CDR3. The CDR3 coding sequence is TGCGCCAGCAGCTTGGCGGGGGGACTCACAGATACGCAGTATTTT. As protein: CASSLAGGLTDTQYF. The rearrangement joins TRBV5-1 to TRBJ2-3, with TRBD2 matching over 7 bases. Germline-derived CDR1 and CDR2 are SGHRS and YFSETQ. V dropped 0 bases and J dropped 2; count of bases not matched to a gene: 3. The CDR3 sequence is 15 residues long.

The chain is built from TRBV4-3 and TRBJ1-2; 8 bases are shared with TRBD1. After removal of 4 bases from V and 8 bases from J, the junction contained 12 bases not matched to a gene. In germline, CDR1 is LGHNA, CDR2 YSLEER. The CDR3 covers 15 residues. The CDR3 region is CASSPYMADREGYTF. DNA of the CDR3: TGCGCCAGCAGCCCTTACATGGCGGACAGGGAGGGCTACACCTTC.

This clone was counted between two and nine times. The chain uses TRBV2 and TRBJ1-2; D is unresolved. CDR1 SNHLY and CDR2 FYNNEI come from the germline V gene. V lost 3 bases and J 6 bases, leaving 8 bases between the germline ends. The CDR3 is 12 amino acids. CDR3 in amino acids: CASSEEGHGYTF. The DNA for the CDR3 is TGTGCCAGCAGTGAGGAGGGTCATGGCTACACCTTC.

V and J are TRBV5-4 and TRBJ2-3, with TRBD1 matching 12 bases. With V trimmed by 4 bases and J by 1 base, 16 bases remained unmatched. Germline V gives CDR1 SGHNT, CDR2 YYREEE (reference sequence). The CDR3 is 20 residues long. CDR3 nucleotide sequence: TGTGCCAGCAGCCCCGGGACAGGGGGCTTCTTTCCCCTTCGCACAGATACGCAGTATTTT. Residues: CASSPGTGGFFPLRTDTQYF.

The rearrangement uses TRBV27 and TRBJ2-3, with D possibly being TRBD1 (5 bases). V shed 3 bases and J shed 0 bases, with 13 bases lying between them. The CDR3 has 16 residues. Germline CDR1 and CDR2: MNHEY and SMNVEV (reference sequence). Written as DNA, the CDR3 is TGTGCCAGCAGTTTCCAGACAGCCAGAAGCACAGATACGCAGTATTTT. Its protein is CASSFQTARSTDTQYF.

The rearrangement joins TRBV7-2 to TRBJ2-5; D is possibly TRBD2 (7 bases). The length of the CDR3 is 15 residues. Germline loops: CDR1 SGHTA, CDR2 FQGNSA. V was pared by 1 base and J by 7 bases, with 16 bases between. As DNA, the CDR3 is TGTGCCAGCAGCTTAGTTTGGGGGGCGGGGGCGACCCAGTACTTC. This codes for CASSLVWGAGATQYF.

This clone appeared a single time. The V call is TRBV6-4, the J call TRBJ1-2; D is unresolved. This CDR3 has 15 residues. Germline-derived CDR1 and CDR2 are MRHNA and SNTAGT. The ends were cut back, 3 bases at V and 9 bases at J, with 20 bases in the middle. Here the CDR3 DNA reads TGTGCCAGCAGTGAAGCCCAAGGTGACTGGTCGCGCTACACCTTC. Residues: CASSEAQGDWSRYTF.

V usage is TRBV19 and J usage is TRBJ1-5; maybe TRBD1 (6 bases). Per germline, CDR1 LNHDA and CDR2 SQIVND (reference sequence). Between the trimmed V and J ends, which lost 6 bases and 4 bases, there was a span of 10 bases. This CDR3 comprises 13 residues. The CDR3 bases are TGTGCCAGTAGCCGGACAGAAAATCAGCCCCAGCATTTT. Protein product: CASSRTENQPQHF.

The chain couples TRBV7-2 to TRBJ2-1; TRBD2 agrees at 11 bases. J was trimmed by 6 bases and V by 11 bases; bases with no gene match: 0. Germline V CDR1 and CDR2: SGHTA, FQGNSA. The CDR3 consists of 11 residues. The CDR3 bases are TGTGCCGGGACTAGCGGCAATGAGCAGTTCTTC. It yields the protein CAGTSGNEQFF.

The chain is built from TRBV12-3 or TRBV12-4 and TRBJ1-3; no clear D gene. The CDR3 length is 13 residues. The V and J ends lost 2 bases and 4 bases respectively, with 6 bases between them. The CDR3 region is CASSLWQGNTIYF. The CDR3 region has the DNA TGTGCCAGCAGTTTATGGCAAGGAAACACCATATATTTT.

V usage is TRBV28 and J usage is TRBJ1-2; D not resolved. The CDR3 totals 13 residues. Trimming removed 6 bases at V and 3 bases at J, with 11 bases between. Germline-derived CDR1 and CDR2 are MDHEN and SYDVKM. CDR3 sequence (DNA): TGTGCCAGCAGACCCGAGGGTGACTATGGCTACACCTTC. Protein sequence: CASRPEGDYGYTF.

V gene TRBV7-2 combines with J gene TRBJ1-6, with 7 bases that match TRBD1. The CDR3 has 15 residues. The trim removed 4 bases at V and 5 bases at J, leaving 5 bases unmatched. Germline assignment: CDR1 SGHTA and CDR2 FQGNSA. The CDR3 region has the DNA TGTGCCAGCAGCTCCGACAGGGCGCATAATTCACCCCTCCACTTT. This codes for CASSSDRAHNSPLHF.

This rearrangement joins TRBV7-9 to TRBJ2-3; D is perhaps TRBD2 (6 bases). In germline, CDR1 is SEHNR, CDR2 FQNEAQ (reference sequence). The V gene lost 3 bases and the J gene lost 1 base, with 14 bases spanning the gap. This CDR3 region has 16 residues. CDR3 sequence reads: CASSLAWEEGTDTQYF. The CDR3 coding sequence is TGTGCCAGCAGCTTGGCCTGGGAGGAAGGCACAGATACGCAGTATTTT.

This chain uses TRBV11-2 with TRBJ2-3; weak D call: TRBD2 (6 bases). V was cut by 1 base and J by 10 bases, with 12 bases left in between. The CDR3 consists of 13 residues. Per the germline V gene, CDR1 is SGHAT and CDR2 is FQNNGV. The DNA for the CDR3 is TGTGCCAGCAGCTTAGCGGGAGCGGGTGCGCAGTATTTT. Its protein product is CASSLAGAGAQYF. The full variable domain, in which reference TRBV11-2 and TRBJ2-3 provide the parts outside the CDR3, is EAGVAQSPRYKIIEKRQSVAFWCNPISGHATLYWYQQILGQGPKLLIQFQNNGVVDDSQLPKDRFSAERLKGVDSTLKIQPAKLEDSAVYLCASSLAGAGAQYFGPGTRLTVL.

The chain's CDR3 is CASSLAFLAGNYGYTF. CDR3 nucleotide sequence: TGTGCCAGCAGCTTGGCTTTCTTGGCAGGCAACTATGGCTACACCTTC. The rearrangement links TRBV5-5 to TRBJ1-2; D gene ambiguous. The CDR3 sequence is 16 residues long. The V gene lost 0 bases and the J gene lost 2 bases, with 14 bases spanning the gap. Germline CDR1 and CDR2: SGHKS and YYEKEE (reference sequence). Based on the CDR3 plus reference TRBV5-5 and TRBJ1-2, the full variable domain is DAGVTQSPTHLIKTRGQQVTLRCSPISGHKSVSWYQQVLGQGPQFIFQYYEKEERGRGNFPDRFSARQFPNYSSELNVNALLLGDSALYLCASSLAFLAGNYGYTFGSGTRLTVV.